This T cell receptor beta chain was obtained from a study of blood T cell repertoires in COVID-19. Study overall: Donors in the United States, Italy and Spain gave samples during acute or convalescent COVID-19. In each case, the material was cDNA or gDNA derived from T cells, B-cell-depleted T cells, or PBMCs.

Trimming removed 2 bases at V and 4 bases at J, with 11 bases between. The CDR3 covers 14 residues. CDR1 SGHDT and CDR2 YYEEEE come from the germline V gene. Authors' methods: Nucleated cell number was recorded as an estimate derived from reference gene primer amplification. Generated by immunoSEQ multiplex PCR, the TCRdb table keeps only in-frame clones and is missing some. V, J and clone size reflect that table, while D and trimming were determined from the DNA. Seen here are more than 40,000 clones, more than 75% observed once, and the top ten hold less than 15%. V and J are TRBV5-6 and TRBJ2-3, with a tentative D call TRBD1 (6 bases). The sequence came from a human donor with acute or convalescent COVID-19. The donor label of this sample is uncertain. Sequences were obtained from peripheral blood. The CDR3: CASSLQGKADTQYF. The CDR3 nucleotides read TGTGCCAGCAGCTTACAGGGAAAGGCAGATACGCAGTATTTT.